This T cell receptor (beta chain) was identified in a study of shared clonotypes between healthy human individuals. CDR3 length: 15 amino acids. Germline loops: CDR1 LNHDA, CDR2 SQIVND (reference sequence). Trimming pared 5 bases from V and 5 bases from J, leaving 15 bases between. Method: immunoSEQ multiplex PCR; TCRdb's copy keeps in-frame clones and lacks some. The repertoire holds under 2.5 million clones, with approximately 90% as singletons. The chain employs TRBV19 and TRBJ1-4, with a tentative D call TRBD1 (6 bases). This TCR derives from a man aged 18 to 35 in good health. Some clones in this sample may be carry-over from other donors' samples. The source material was naive CD4+ T cells from PBMCs. The subset is: CD45RA+ positively selected. Here the CDR3 DNA reads TGTGCCAGTAGTGATGGGGGCATAAACAATGAAAAACTGTTTTTT. Translating it yields CASSDGGINNEKLFF.